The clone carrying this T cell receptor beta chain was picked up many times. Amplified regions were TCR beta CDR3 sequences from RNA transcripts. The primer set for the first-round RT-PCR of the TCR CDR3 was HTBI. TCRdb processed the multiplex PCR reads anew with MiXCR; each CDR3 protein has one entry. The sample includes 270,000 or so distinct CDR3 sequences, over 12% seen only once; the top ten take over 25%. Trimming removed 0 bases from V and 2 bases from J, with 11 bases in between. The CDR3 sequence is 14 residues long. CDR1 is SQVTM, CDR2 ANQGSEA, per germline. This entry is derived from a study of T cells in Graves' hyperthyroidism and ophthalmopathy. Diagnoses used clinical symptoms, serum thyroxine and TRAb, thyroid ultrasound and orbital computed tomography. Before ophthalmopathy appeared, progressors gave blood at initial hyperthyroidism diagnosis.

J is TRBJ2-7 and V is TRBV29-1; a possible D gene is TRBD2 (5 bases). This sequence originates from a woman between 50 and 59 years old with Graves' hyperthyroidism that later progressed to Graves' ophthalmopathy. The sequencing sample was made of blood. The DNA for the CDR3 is TGCAGCGTTGAAGAAAGGGAGTCAGCCTACGAGCAGTACTTC. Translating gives CSVEERESAYEQYF.